This paragraph covers one T cell receptor (beta chain) sequence. What it binds is unknown. Genomic DNA acted as the template from which TCR beta VDJ combination and CDR3 sequence profiling were carried out. TCRdb passed the reads through MiXCR, listing each CDR3 protein once. The repertoire holds about 170,000 distinct CDR3 sequences, with 60% to 70% as singletons. The sample comes from a study of CD8+CD57+ T cells in acquired aplastic anemia. Whole-study context: When averaged, DNA from sorted CD4+ and CD8+ cells came to around 3 ug. Study results and caveats: Patients and controls turned out to have 25 to 35 CD8+ CDR3 sequences in common. Researchers reported that CD8+ Simpson's diversity was not significantly different in patients versus controls.

Germline values: CDR1 SNHLY, CDR2 FYNNEI. The junction had 4 bases not matched to a gene; V was cut back by 10 bases and J by 4 bases. The CDR3 loop spans 13 amino acids. The specimen sequenced was sorted CD4+, CD8+, or CD8+CD57+ T cells (not recorded which) from PBMCs. This receptor was obtained from a human donor in good health. V is TRBV2 and J is TRBJ2-3, with 11 bases that match TRBD2. The CDR3 DNA is TGTGCCATTGCGACTAGCGGGGCAGATACGCAGTATTTT. Its translation: CAIATSGADTQYF. Full variable domain (outside the CDR3, taken from reference TRBV2 and TRBJ2-3): EPEVTQTPSHQVTQMGQEVILRCVPISNHLYFYWYRQILGQKVEFLVSFYNNEISEKSEIFDDQFSVERPDGSNFTLKIRSTKLEDSAMYFCAIATSGADTQYFGPGTRLTVL.